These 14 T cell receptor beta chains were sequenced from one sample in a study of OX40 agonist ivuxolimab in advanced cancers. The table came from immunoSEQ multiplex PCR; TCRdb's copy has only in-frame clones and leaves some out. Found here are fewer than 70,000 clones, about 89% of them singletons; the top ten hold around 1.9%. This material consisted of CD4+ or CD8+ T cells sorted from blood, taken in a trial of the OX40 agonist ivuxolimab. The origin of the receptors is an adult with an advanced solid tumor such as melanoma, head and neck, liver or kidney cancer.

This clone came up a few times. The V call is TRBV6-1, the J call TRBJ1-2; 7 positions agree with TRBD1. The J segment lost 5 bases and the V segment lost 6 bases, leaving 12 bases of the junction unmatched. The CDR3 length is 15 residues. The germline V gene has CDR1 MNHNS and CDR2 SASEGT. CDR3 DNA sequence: TGTGCCAGCAGGACCGGGACAGCGGTGTTGTATGGCTACACCTTC. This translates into CASRTGTAVLYGYTF.

As DNA, the CDR3 is TGTGCCAGCTCACAAATGGCGGACTATTTCACCGGGGAGCTGTTTTTT. Protein product: CASSQMADYFTGELFF. The V gene is TRBV18, the J gene TRBJ2-2, with D possibly matching TRBD2 (6 bases). Trimming left V 4 bases short and J 4 bases short, with 16 bases between. The CDR3 length is 16 residues. Germline CDR1 is KGHSH and CDR2 is LQKENI.

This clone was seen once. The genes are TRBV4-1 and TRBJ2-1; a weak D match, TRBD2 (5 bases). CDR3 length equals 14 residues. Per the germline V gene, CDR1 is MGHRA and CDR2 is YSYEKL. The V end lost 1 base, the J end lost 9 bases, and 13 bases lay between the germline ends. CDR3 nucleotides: TGCGCCAGCAGCCAAGGGAGGACGTTCGGTGAGCAGTTCTTC. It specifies CASSQGRTFGEQFF.

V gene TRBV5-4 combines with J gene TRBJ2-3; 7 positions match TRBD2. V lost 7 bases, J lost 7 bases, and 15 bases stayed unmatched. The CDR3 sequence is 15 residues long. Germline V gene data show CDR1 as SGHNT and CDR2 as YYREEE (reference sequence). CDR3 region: CASQMGRELGHTQYF. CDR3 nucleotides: TGTGCCAGCCAAATGGGGAGGGAGCTAGGGCATACGCAGTATTTT.

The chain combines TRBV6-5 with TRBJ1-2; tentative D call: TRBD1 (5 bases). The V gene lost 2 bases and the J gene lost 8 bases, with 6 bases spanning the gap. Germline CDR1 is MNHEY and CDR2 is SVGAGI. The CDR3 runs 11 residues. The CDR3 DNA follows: TGTGCCAGCAGTTACAGGGGAGGCTACACCTTC. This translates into CASSYRGGYTF.

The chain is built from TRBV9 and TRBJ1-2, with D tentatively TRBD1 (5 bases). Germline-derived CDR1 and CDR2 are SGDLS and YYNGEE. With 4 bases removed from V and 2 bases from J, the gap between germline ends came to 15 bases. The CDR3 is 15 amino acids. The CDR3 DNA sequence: TGTGCCAGCAGCCCTCCTGGGACCCGAAACTATGGCTACACCTTC. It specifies CASSPPGTRNYGYTF.

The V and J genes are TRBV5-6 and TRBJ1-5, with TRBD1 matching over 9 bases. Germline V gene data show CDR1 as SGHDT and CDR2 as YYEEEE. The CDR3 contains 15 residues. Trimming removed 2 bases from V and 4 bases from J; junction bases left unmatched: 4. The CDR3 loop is CASSLRTGANQPQHF. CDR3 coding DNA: TGTGCCAGCAGCTTAAGGACAGGGGCTAATCAGCCCCAGCATTTT.

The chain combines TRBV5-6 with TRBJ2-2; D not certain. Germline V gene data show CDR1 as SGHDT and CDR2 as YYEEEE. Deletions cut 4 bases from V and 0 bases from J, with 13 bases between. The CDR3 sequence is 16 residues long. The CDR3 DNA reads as TGTGCCAGCAGCCCATCCCGGACGGCGAACACCGGGGAGCTGTTTTTT. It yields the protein CASSPSRTANTGELFF.

CDR3 loop: CAWRGRGLGEKLFF. The DNA of the CDR3 is TGTGCCTGGAGGGGGAGGGGATTGGGTGAAAAACTGTTTTTT. The chain couples TRBV30 to TRBJ1-4, with D perhaps matching TRBD1 (5 bases). The CDR3 sequence is 14 residues long. Germline V gene sequence: CDR1 GTSNPN, CDR2 SVGIG (reference sequence). Trimming cost V 3 bases and J 7 bases, with 15 bases left between them.

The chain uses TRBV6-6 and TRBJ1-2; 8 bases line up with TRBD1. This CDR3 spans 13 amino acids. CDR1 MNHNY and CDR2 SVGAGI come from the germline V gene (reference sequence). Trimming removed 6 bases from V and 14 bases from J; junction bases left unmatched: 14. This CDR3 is CASSRRQGTWPTF. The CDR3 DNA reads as TGTGCCAGCAGCCGGAGACAGGGGACCTGGCCGACCTTC.

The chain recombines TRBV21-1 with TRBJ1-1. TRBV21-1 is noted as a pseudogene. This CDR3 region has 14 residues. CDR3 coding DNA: TGTGCCAGCAGCAAATGGGCGGGGAACACTGAAGCTTTCTTT. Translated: CASSKWAGNTEAFF.

For the CDR3, the DNA is TGTGCCAGCAGTGAAACGCTTCGGACAGGGCCTCAAGAGACCCAGTACTTC. Translation gives CASSETLRTGPQETQYF. The chain recombines TRBV2 with TRBJ2-5; 8 positions agree with TRBD1. Per germline, CDR1 SNHLY and CDR2 FYNNEI. The CDR3 covers 17 residues. The V gene end was trimmed by 2 bases and the J gene end by 2 bases; junction bases not matched to a gene: 10.

CDR3 amino acids: CASSYSTNGYYGYTF. In DNA, the CDR3 is TGTGCCAGCAGTTACTCGACAAACGGGTACTATGGCTACACCTTC. The gene calls are TRBV6-5 and TRBJ1-2; D is uncertain. Looked up from germline, CDR1 is MNHEY and CDR2 is SVGAGI. The CDR3 runs 15 residues. V shed 0 bases and J shed 3 bases, with 11 bases lying between them.

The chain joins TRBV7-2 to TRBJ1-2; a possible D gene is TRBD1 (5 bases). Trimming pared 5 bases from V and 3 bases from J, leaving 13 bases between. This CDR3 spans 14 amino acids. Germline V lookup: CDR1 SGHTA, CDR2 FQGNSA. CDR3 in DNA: TGTGCCAGCAGCGCAACCAGGGTCGACTATGGCTACACCTTC. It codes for CASSATRVDYGYTF.